This T cell receptor (beta chain) originates from a study of CD8 T cells in ankylosing spondylitis. Study-level points and caveats: The study looked at matched synovial fluid samples from ankylosing spondylitis patients. Disease-linked clones were reported to be significantly enriched there.

This clonotype has only a few counts. Its antigen is undetermined. Trimming removed 0 bases at V and 9 bases at J, with 12 bases between. Per germline, CDR1 SGDLS and CDR2 YYNGEE. The CDR3 covers 14 residues. 5'-RACE, quantitative and with molecular barcodes, yielded the TCR beta libraries. Via MiXCR, TCRdb re-called the 5' RACE reads, giving one row per CDR3 protein. The data contain approximately 300,000 distinct CDR3 sequences, less than 25% of them singletons. Source material: blood, either unsorted or a sorted T cell fraction (not recorded which). The source is a female donor with ankylosing spondylitis or in good health (not recorded which). The genes are TRBV9 and TRBJ2-2, with D uncertain. DNA for the CDR3: TGTGCCAGCAGCGTAGACCATCTTAGCAGGGAGCTGTTTTTT. Protein: CASSVDHLSRELFF.